The clone carrying this T cell receptor (beta chain) is labeled as medium-sized. These data belong to a study of CD4 and CD8 cells across lung adenocarcinoma regions. TCRdb recomputed calls from the PCR reads with MiXCR, one row per CDR3 protein. The profile shows under 10,000 distinct CDR3 sequences, around 43% of them singletons. The patients had localized lung adenocarcinoma, a non-small cell subtype. CDR3 length: 17 amino acids. From germline, CDR1 is MNHNS and CDR2 SASEGT. V dropped 4 bases and J dropped 0 bases, with 15 bases sitting between them. The sample was CD4+ T cells from the margin of a lung tumor. The genes are TRBV6-1 and TRBJ1-4; D unresolved. The sequence was collected from a female donor with lung adenocarcinoma. The CD4 and CD8 labels of this study may be unreliable. This CDR3 reads CASSALYVQATNEKLFF. The CDR3 coding sequence is TGTGCCAGCAGTGCGTTATACGTACAAGCAACTAATGAAAAACTGTTTTTT.